The 24 T cell receptor beta chains listed next were all sequenced from one sample in a study of beta chain features in type 1 diabetes. Study-wide results and limits: Shorter TCRB CDR3s, moderately but significantly so, marked every one of the four CD4+ subsets in Type 1 diabetes patients.

For these TCRs, the target antigens are not known. The investigators reverse transcribed all of the isolated RNA, so they sequenced expressed TCRB transcripts. TCRdb's copy holds only in-frame clones and misses some; the assay was immunoSEQ multiplex PCR. The sample holds 310,000 or so clones, 14% to 15% seen once. Sequencing was performed on naive CD4+ T cells from blood. The source of these receptors is a man aged 18 to 29 with type 1 diabetes.

The chain employs TRBV19 and TRBJ2-5, with 7 bases lining up with TRBD1. Germline lookup yields CDR1 LNHDA and CDR2 SQIVND (reference sequence). This CDR3 spans 15 amino acids. Trimming cost V 3 bases and J 6 bases; bases outside gene matches: 10. CDR3: CASSIGDSRSKTQYF. CDR3 coding DNA: TGTGCCAGTAGTATCGGGGACAGCCGGTCGAAGACCCAGTACTTC.

The genes are TRBV6-5 and TRBJ2-7; 9 nucleotides line up with TRBD1. Per germline, CDR1 MNHEY and CDR2 SVGAGI. CDR3 length: 15 residues. The V segment lost 4 bases and the J segment 0 bases; nucleotides outside the gene matches: 4. The CDR3 protein is CASSFSTGGSYEQYF. CDR3 bases: TGTGCCAGCAGTTTCTCGACAGGGGGCTCCTACGAGCAGTACTTC.

This clone came up a few times. CDR3 bases: TGCGCCAGCAGCTGGCTAGCGGGGGTTAATGAGCAGTTCTTC. Translating gives CASSWLAGVNEQFF. The chain is built from TRBV5-1 and TRBJ2-1; 10 bases align to TRBD2. This CDR3 contains 14 residues. Losses at the gene ends were 3 bases for V and 7 bases for J; bases not matched to a gene: 4. CDR1 is SGHRS, CDR2 YFSETQ, per germline.

The chain has TRBV7-2 and TRBJ2-5; TRBD2 matches at 8 bases. CDR3 length: 14 amino acids. Looked up from germline, CDR1 is SGHTA and CDR2 is FQGNSA. Losses at the gene ends were 4 bases for V and 5 bases for J; bases not matched to a gene: 6. Here the CDR3 DNA reads TGTGCCAGCAGCTCCCATAGCGGGACGGAGACCCAGTACTTC. It specifies CASSSHSGTETQYF.

V usage is TRBV6-5 and J usage is TRBJ2-3, with 11 bases identical to TRBD2. CDR1 MNHEY and CDR2 SVGAGI come from the germline V gene. Trimming removed 5 bases from V and 1 base from J; junction bases left unmatched: 2. The CDR3 has 15 residues. This chain's CDR3 is CASSTGLAGTDTQYF. The CDR3 DNA is TGTGCCAGCAGTACGGGACTAGCGGGCACAGATACGCAGTATTTT.

This clone was observed a few times. The chain has TRBV30 and TRBJ2-7, with 12 bases lining up with TRBD2. This CDR3 is 15 amino acids long. The junction had 9 bases not matched to a gene; V was cut back by 3 bases and J by 6 bases. Germline CDR1 reads GTSNPN; CDR2 reads SVGIG (reference sequence). In nucleotides, the CDR3 is TGTGCCTGGAGGGGGACTAGCGGGCATGGGATCGAGCAGTACTTC. This sequence encodes CAWRGTSGHGIEQYF.

This chain links TRBV13 with TRBJ2-2, with D possibly matching TRBD2 (5 bases). The CDR3 totals 14 residues. The V gene lost 2 bases and the J gene lost 6 bases, with 10 bases spanning the gap. Germline V gene data show CDR1 as PRHDT and CDR2 as FYEKMQ (reference sequence). CDR3 loop: CASSLLAGAGELFF. In DNA, the CDR3 is TGTGCCAGCAGCTTACTGGCGGGCGCCGGGGAGCTGTTTTTT.

This chain uses TRBV5-1 with TRBJ1-2; D is possibly TRBD1 (6 bases). In germline, CDR1 is SGHRS, CDR2 YFSETQ. The CDR3 runs 14 residues. The V and J ends lost 4 bases and 4 bases respectively, with 14 bases between them. The CDR3, as DNA: TGCGCCAGCAGCCTCTTAGGACAGAGCTATGGCTACACCTTC. Encoded protein: CASSLLGQSYGYTF.

This sequence joins TRBV30 and TRBJ2-1, with 8 bases lining up with TRBD2. Germline loops: CDR1 GTSNPN, CDR2 SVGIG (reference sequence). J was trimmed by 12 bases and V by 5 bases; bases with no gene match: 12. The CDR3 totals 13 residues. CDR3: CAWSLAVQGAQFF. The CDR3 nucleotides read TGTGCCTGGTCACTAGCGGTCCAAGGCGCGCAGTTCTTC.

In this sample, this clone turned up a few times. The chain combines TRBV6-5 with TRBJ1-6; D is undetermined. The CDR3 covers 12 residues. CDR1 MNHEY and CDR2 SVGAGI come from the germline V gene. V shed 5 bases and J shed 7 bases, with 6 bases lying between them. CDR3 protein: CASSRGNSPLHF. As DNA, the CDR3 is TGTGCCAGCAGTAGAGGGAATTCACCCCTCCACTTT.

This chain connects TRBV28 to TRBJ2-2, with 9 positions matching TRBD2. The V segment lost 4 bases and the J segment 9 bases; nucleotides outside the gene matches: 6. This CDR3 comprises 14 residues. Germline V gene lookup returns CDR1 MDHEN and CDR2 SYDVKM. CDR3 sequence reads: CASSSFLAGRELFF. The CDR3 DNA is TGTGCCAGCAGTTCATTCCTAGCGGGACGGGAGCTGTTTTTT. Full variable domain (missing parts from reference TRBV28 and TRBJ2-2): DVKVTQSSRYLVKRTGEKVFLECVQDMDHENMFWYRQDPGLGLRLIYFSYDVKMKEKGDIPEGYSVSREKKERFSLILESASTNQTSMYLCASSSFLAGRELFFGEGSRLTVL.

This clone was counted between two and nine times. This CDR3 is CASSYIEGGLGYTF. The CDR3 nucleotides read TGTGCCAGCAGCTATATTGAGGGGGGGCTTGGCTACACCTTC. V and J are TRBV7-2 and TRBJ1-2; a weak D match, TRBD1 (6 bases). Germline CDR1 is SGHTA and CDR2 is FQGNSA. This CDR3 spans 14 amino acids. V lost 4 bases and J lost 7, with 16 bases in between.

The genes are TRBV4-2 and TRBJ2-1, with TRBD1 as a possible D gene (6 bases). Per the germline V gene, CDR1 is LGHNA and CDR2 is YNFKEQ. The CDR3 runs to 16 residues. V lost 0 bases to trimming and J lost 4 bases, with 13 bases between them. CDR3 amino acids: CASSQDRGQRYNEQFF. The CDR3 nucleotides read TGTGCCAGCAGCCAAGATCGAGGACAGAGATACAATGAGCAGTTCTTC.

This rearrangement joins TRBV6-1 to TRBJ1-2, with TRBD1 as a possible D gene (6 bases). The germline V and J ends were trimmed by 6 bases and 4 bases, with 12 bases remaining between them. Germline-derived CDR1 and CDR2 are MNHNS and SASEGT. This CDR3 has 13 residues. The CDR3 sequence: CASRAGQSYGYTF. The CDR3 DNA reads TGTGCCAGCAGAGCCGGACAGAGCTATGGCTACACCTTC.

This clone turned up a few times. This rearrangement joins TRBV25-1 to TRBJ1-2; possible D gene TRBD1, 5 bases. V gave up 11 bases and J gave up 0 bases, with 25 bases separating them. The CDR3 is made up of 17 amino acids. Germline values: CDR1 MGHDK, CDR2 SYGVNS. The CDR3 DNA sequence: TGTGCCGGCTTACCCCTCAGCAGGGAGGAGGCTAACTATGGCTACACCTTC. Encoded protein: CAGLPLSREEANYGYTF.

V is TRBV5-6 and J is TRBJ2-2; D not certain. Germline V gives CDR1 SGHDT, CDR2 YYEEEE. V was cut by 4 bases and J by 5 bases, with 6 bases left in between. The CDR3 is 12 residues long. The CDR3 loop is CASSATTGELFF. In nucleotides, the CDR3 is TGTGCCAGCAGCGCCACAACCGGGGAGCTGTTTTTT.

V usage is TRBV28 and J usage is TRBJ1-5; 10 bases match TRBD1. This CDR3 region has 15 residues. Germline CDR1 MDHEN, CDR2 SYDVKM. J lost 6 bases, V lost 3 bases, and 5 bases had no gene match. Here the CDR3 reads CASSLGQGYGQPQHF. CDR3 sequence (DNA): TGTGCCAGCAGTTTGGGACAGGGGTATGGTCAGCCCCAGCATTTT.

V usage is TRBV5-6 and J usage is TRBJ2-1; 12 nucleotides match TRBD2. V trimming: 4 bases; J trimming: 6 bases; junction bases outside the gene matches: 5. This CDR3 is built from 15 residues. Germline values: CDR1 SGHDT, CDR2 YYEEEE. CDR3 region: CASSLGLAGLNEQFF. The CDR3 DNA reads TGTGCCAGCAGCCTCGGACTAGCGGGACTCAATGAGCAGTTCTTC.

This clone was counted a few times. This rearrangement joins TRBV9 to TRBJ2-4, with 8 bases lining up with TRBD2. CDR1 SGDLS and CDR2 YYNGEE come from the germline V gene. V was clipped by 2 bases and J by 0 bases; unmatched bases: 7. The CDR3 spans 17 residues. CDR3: CASSVSVSGVAKNIQYF. CDR3 bases: TGTGCCAGCAGCGTGTCGGTTAGCGGGGTAGCCAAAAACATTCAGTACTTC.

The chain joins TRBV15 to TRBJ2-5; D is perhaps TRBD1 (6 bases). Trimming pared 4 bases from V and 5 bases from J, leaving 14 bases between. Looked up from germline, CDR1 is LNHNV and CDR2 is YYDKDF (reference sequence). The CDR3 is 14 amino acids. The DNA for the CDR3 is TGTGCCACCAGCATCACAGGGTCGAGGGAGACCCAGTACTTC. Amino acid sequence: CATSITGSRETQYF.

Note on this clone: Other nucleotide sequences in the sample specify the same CDR3. The chain has TRBV5-1 and TRBJ2-7, with D unclear. The CDR3 spans 14 residues. V lost 0 bases and J 0 bases, leaving 7 bases between the germline ends. Germline V gene sequence: CDR1 SGHRS, CDR2 YFSETQ. CDR3 in DNA: TGCGCCAGCAGCTTGGACTCGAGCTCCTACGAGCAGTACTTC. Encoded protein: CASSLDSSSYEQYF.

For this clone: The sample has other DNA sequences that encode this CDR3 too. The chain links TRBV28 to TRBJ2-7; no clear D. This CDR3 comprises 12 residues. V was clipped by 1 base and J by 1 base, with 2 bases between them. The germline V gene encodes CDR1 MDHEN and CDR2 SYDVKM. CDR3 coding DNA: TGTGCCAGCAGTTTATCGTCCTACGAGCAGTACTTC. Residues: CASSLSSYEQYF.

This clone has a handful of counts. The chain joins TRBV28 to TRBJ2-2; 8 bases line up with TRBD1. J gave up 6 bases and V 8 bases, and 5 bases lay outside the gene matches. Germline CDR1 reads MDHEN; CDR2 reads SYDVKM. The CDR3 extends over 13 amino acids. Written as DNA, the CDR3 is TGTGCCAGCGGAATCAGGGGGCCCGGGGAGCTGTTTTTT. It codes for CASGIRGPGELFF. The full variable domain, with the rest looked up from reference TRBV28 and TRBJ2-2, is DVKVTQSSRYLVKRTGEKVFLECVQDMDHENMFWYRQDPGLGLRLIYFSYDVKMKEKGDIPEGYSVSREKKERFSLILESASTNQTSMYLCASGIRGPGELFFGEGSRLTVL.

The chain joins TRBV7-9 to TRBJ2-1; 8 bases line up with TRBD1. Germline assignment: CDR1 SEHNR and CDR2 FQNEAQ (reference sequence). J gave up 1 base and V 6 bases, and 8 bases lay outside the gene matches. This CDR3 has 16 amino acids. CDR3 DNA sequence: TGTGCCAGCAGGGCAACAGGGGGTCCTTCCTACAATGAGCAGTTCTTC. Translated: CASRATGGPSYNEQFF.